The rows below give T cell receptor beta chains drawn from one sample of a study of spatial heterogeneity in lung cancer. Via MiXCR, TCRdb re-called the 5' RACE reads, giving one row per CDR3 protein. This sample carries 2,500 or so distinct CDR3 sequences, about 5.6% of them seen once, and the ten largest clones take over 8.5%. The sequencing here drew on lung tumor tissue, taken at surgery. The receptors stem from a male donor with early-stage non-small cell lung cancer. CDR3s leave out the opening cysteine and the closing phenylalanine or tryptophan.

>12|TRBJ2-6|TRBV28
ASSSSVEANVLT
>12|TRBJ2-3|TRBV29-1
SVEERDRTDTQY
>12|TRBJ1-1|TRBV7-2
ASSLRTEWTEAF
>9|TRBJ1-1|TRBV29-1
SGSQNTEAF
>15|TRBJ2-3|TRBV6-2/TRBV6-3
ASSYFSGGQEGDTQY
>14|TRBJ2-7|TRBV7-2
ASSFGLGAGEYEQY
>15|TRBJ2-3|TRBV4-3
ASSLAQGGTRTDTQY
>12|TRBJ1-2|TRBV9
ASSVSDSNYGYT
>13|TRBJ1-4|TRBV24-1
ATSESGVGDEKLF
>12|TRBJ2-5|TRBV7-9
ASSQGTADRAQY
>10|TRBJ2-1|TRBV30
AFGTSPWEQF
>10|TRBJ2-7|TRBV20-1
SATAVGYEQY
>14|TRBJ2-3|TRBV7-2
ASRPPGLASTDTQY
>19|TRBJ2-4|TRBV10-1
ASSESSAGQHPALAKNIQY
>12|TRBJ2-5|TRBV29-1
SVVSGAEQETQY
>11|TRBJ2-1|TRBV14
ASSHRGAGEQF
>13|TRBJ1-5|TRBV20-1
SARDPEGMGQPQH
>13|TRBJ2-5|TRBV3-1
ASSHLIGGGETQY
>10|TRBJ2-3|TRBV7-2
ASSGGGNTQY
>13|TRBJ2-7|TRBV6-2/TRBV6-3
ASSWPTGSSYEQY
>10|TRBJ1-6|TRBV5-6
ASSFWGSPLH
>14|TRBJ1-6|TRBV6-5
ASSFVSGTSRAPLH
>13|TRBJ2-1|TRBV20-1
SASGARSSYNEQF
>15|TRBJ2-1|TRBV14
ASSPSSGAGSYNEQF
>12|TRBJ2-7|TRBV20-1
SAPRGTGGQEQY
>12|TRBJ2-7|TRBV21-1
ATPRDREVSEQY
>17|TRBJ2-3|TRBV20-1
SARAWGLAGEFGLDTQY
>13|TRBJ2-1|TRBV5-1
ASSREGGSGNEQF
>11|TRBJ2-2|TRBV6-4
ASSDGNTGELF
>14|TRBJ2-2|TRBV5-6
ASSTTGQGLTGELF
>14|TRBJ2-3|TRBV29-1
SVGEEQGRSTDTQY
>15|TRBJ2-3|TRBV28
ASSLLSGRAARDTQY
>13|TRBJ2-3|TRBV20-1
SAREGTSGTDTQY
>12|TRBJ1-5|TRBV7-2
ASSLGPSNQPQH
>14|TRBJ1-6|TRBV27
ASSRTGSSYNSPLH
>12|TRBJ2-1|TRBV7-9
ASSRAGGGKEQF
>13|TRBJ1-2|TRBV5-4
ASSSGTGFSYGYT
>13|TRBJ1-6|TRBV9
ASSDDTSYNSPLH
>12|TRBJ2-5|TRBV20-1
SAQPNGQAETQY
>11|TRBJ2-7|TRBV5-1
ASSLDRAYEQY
>12|TRBJ2-3|TRBV7-9
ASSLDRGRDTQY
>14|TRBJ2-3|TRBV5-1
ASSSTLAGNTDTQY